This TCR beta chain was recovered during a study of early stage breast cancer tumors. This table comes from immunoSEQ multiplex PCR, and its TCRdb copy is limited to in-frame clones, with some not included. The data contain more than 65,000 clones, 80% of them singletons. The CDR3 is 13 residues long. CDR1 is SGHAT and CDR2 is FQNNGV in the germline V gene. Trimming cost V 4 bases and J 8 bases, with 14 bases left between them. As for this clone: Antigen: not known.

Study-level points and caveats: Comparing each tissue with blood distinguished tumor from normal in about 90% of the 16 patients.

This clonotype was sampled from a person aged 35-50 years with breast cancer. The chain carries TRBV11-2 and TRBJ1-2; no firm D call. The sample taken for sequencing was blood. CDR3 DNA: TGTGCCAGCAGCTGGAAGTCCGGGGTAGGCTACACCTTC. It encodes CASSWKSGVGYTF.